The T cell receptor (beta chain) described here comes from a study of a mutant IDH1 vaccine in newly diagnosed glioma. For the study at large: Therapy received beforehand was radiotherapy, temozolomide, or both, with most patients given both.

The repertoire was sequenced with immunoSEQ multiplex PCR; TCRdb's copy has only in-frame clones and lacks some. The sample gives about 100,000 clones, 80% of which show up once; 7.5% is in the top ten. Time point in this sample: baseline, week 1 (first vaccination visit). Specified treatment: pre-vaccination baseline after standard-of-care therapy. The CDR3 sequence is 15 residues long. CDR1 is MNHEY, CDR2 SMNVEV, per germline (reference sequence). Losses at the gene ends were 1 base for V and 3 bases for J; bases not matched to a gene: 3. The starting material was PBMCs, obtained from a glioma patient treated with radiotherapy, temozolomide or both. V usage is TRBV27 and J usage is TRBJ2-1, with TRBD1 identical over 7 bases. This sequence was found in a man aged 40-50 years with glioma. CDR3 in amino acids: CASSLFTGVYNEQFF. The CDR3, as DNA: TGTGCCAGCAGTTTATTCACAGGGGTCTACAATGAGCAGTTCTTC.